Listed below are T cell receptor beta chains from one sample, sequenced in a study of CD4 T cells in relation to SARS-CoV-2 and coronaviruses. Here immunoSEQ multiplex PCR was the method, and the copy in TCRdb shows in-frame clones only, minus some. The data contain 15,000 to 20,000 clones, 75% to 80% of them singletons. Antigen specificity for these receptors is unknown. Sequenced: CD4+ T cells from PBMCs, cultured in vitro. The receptors were sampled from a human donor in good health. The CDR3 runs from the conserved cysteine through the conserved F or W. The D gene is left open where the match is weak. Only part of the rows carry a size: once, few, many, or a class if the clone is expanded.

j_call: TRBJ1-2
v_call: TRBV20-1
clone_size: .
d_call: .
cdr3_nt: TGCAGTGCTAGTGGCAGGGAAGGCTACACCTTC
cdr3_aa: CSASGREGYTF

j_call: TRBJ2-7
v_call: TRBV7-2
clone_size: .
d_call: .
cdr3_nt: TGTGCCAGCAGCCCTTCCCCAGGGCGGGAGCAGTACTTC
cdr3_aa: CASSPSPGREQYF

j_call: TRBJ2-1
v_call: TRBV7-3
clone_size: .
d_call: TRBD2
cdr3_nt: TGTGCCAGCAGCCAGGGGACTAGCGGGAGAGGTGGGTCCTACAATGAGCAGTTCTTC
cdr3_aa: CASSQGTSGRGGSYNEQFF

j_call: TRBJ2-4
v_call: TRBV5-1
clone_size: .
d_call: TRBD2
cdr3_nt: TGCGCCAGCACCGAACCCGCCGGGGGGATCGTCCACTTC
cdr3_aa: CASTEPAGGIVHF

j_call: TRBJ1-5
v_call: TRBV3-1/TRBV3-2
clone_size: .
d_call: .
cdr3_nt: TGTGCCAGCAGCCAAGACAGCGATCAGCCCCAGCATTTT
cdr3_aa: CASSQDSDQPQHF

j_call: TRBJ1-3
v_call: TRBV5-1
clone_size: .
d_call: TRBD1
cdr3_nt: TGCGCCAGCAGCGAATCGGGGACAGGGCAAGGAAACACCATATATTTT
cdr3_aa: CASSESGTGQGNTIYF

j_call: TRBJ2-2
v_call: TRBV10-1
clone_size: .
d_call: .
cdr3_nt: TGCGCCAGCAGCCCCGGGATTAACACCGGGGAGCTGTTTTTT
cdr3_aa: CASSPGINTGELFF

j_call: TRBJ2-7
v_call: TRBV28
clone_size: .
d_call: .
cdr3_nt: TGTGCCAGCACCCAACTACAGGGATTCGGCGAGCAGTACTTC
cdr3_aa: CASTQLQGFGEQYF

j_call: TRBJ2-7
v_call: TRBV3-1/TRBV3-2
clone_size: .
d_call: .
cdr3_nt: TGTGCCAGCAGCCATGGATGGGGGGCCTACGAGCAGTACTTC
cdr3_aa: CASSHGWGAYEQYF

j_call: TRBJ2-3
v_call: TRBV6-5
clone_size: .
d_call: .
cdr3_nt: TGTGCCAGCAGTTACTTGGCTAGCACAGATACGCAGTATTTT
cdr3_aa: CASSYLASTDTQYF

j_call: TRBJ2-5
v_call: TRBV5-1
clone_size: .
d_call: .
cdr3_nt: TGCGCCAGCAGCTTGGACCCCGGGCGGGAGACCCAGTACTTC
cdr3_aa: CASSLDPGRETQYF

j_call: TRBJ2-5
v_call: TRBV6-1
clone_size: once
d_call: .
cdr3_nt: TGTGCCAGCAGTGATACCGGGGGCCAAGAGACCCAGTACTTC
cdr3_aa: CASSDTGGQETQYF

j_call: TRBJ2-5
v_call: TRBV19
clone_size: .
d_call: TRBD2
cdr3_nt: TGTGCCAGTAGTACCCTAGCGGGAGGTTTTGAAGAGACCCAGTACTTC
cdr3_aa: CASSTLAGGFEETQYF

j_call: TRBJ2-1
v_call: TRBV6-4
clone_size: .
d_call: TRBD1
cdr3_nt: TGTGCCAGCAGCTTGGACAGGGCAACTAATGAGCAGTTCTTC
cdr3_aa: CASSLDRATNEQFF

j_call: TRBJ2-1
v_call: TRBV11-2
clone_size: .
d_call: .
cdr3_nt: TGTGCCAGCAGCTTAGGTAGTCCGCTGGGGCAGTTCTTC
cdr3_aa: CASSLGSPLGQFF

j_call: TRBJ1-5
v_call: TRBV4-1
clone_size: once
d_call: .
cdr3_nt: TGCGCCAGCAGCCACCAAGATCAGCCCCAGCATTTT
cdr3_aa: CASSHQDQPQHF

j_call: TRBJ1-5
v_call: TRBV28
clone_size: few
d_call: .
cdr3_nt: TGTGCCAGCAGTTTATCGGGGTCAGTGCAGCCCCAGCATTTT
cdr3_aa: CASSLSGSVQPQHF

j_call: TRBJ1-2
v_call: TRBV28
clone_size: .
d_call: .
cdr3_nt: TGTGCCAGCAGACCTGAGGGATCCGGCTATGGCTACACCTTC
cdr3_aa: CASRPEGSGYGYTF

j_call: TRBJ2-5
v_call: TRBV28
clone_size: .
d_call: .
cdr3_nt: TGTGCCAGCAGTTTACCCTCGACAGAGACCCAGTACTTC
cdr3_aa: CASSLPSTETQYF

j_call: TRBJ2-6
v_call: TRBV30
clone_size: .
d_call: .
cdr3_nt: TGTGCCTGGAGGCCCGGCTGGGCCAACGTCCTGACTTTC
cdr3_aa: CAWRPGWANVLTF

j_call: TRBJ2-7
v_call: TRBV7-2
clone_size: .
d_call: .
cdr3_nt: TGTGCCAGCAGCTTAGTTATGGGGAGCTCCTACGAGCAGTACTTC
cdr3_aa: CASSLVMGSSYEQYF

j_call: TRBJ1-5
v_call: TRBV5-8
clone_size: .
d_call: .
cdr3_nt: TGTGCCAGCAGCTTCTCACAGAATAATCAGCCCCAGCATTTT
cdr3_aa: CASSFSQNNQPQHF

j_call: TRBJ1-5
v_call: TRBV30
clone_size: .
d_call: .
cdr3_nt: TGTGCCTTTGGGGAGCCCCAGCATTTT
cdr3_aa: CAFGEPQHF

j_call: TRBJ1-5
v_call: TRBV2
clone_size: .
d_call: .
cdr3_nt: TGTGCCAGCAGCTTAGATCAGCCCCAGCATTTT
cdr3_aa: CASSLDQPQHF

j_call: TRBJ2-7
v_call: TRBV20-1
clone_size: .
d_call: .
cdr3_nt: TGCAGTACAGGGCGGTTCGAGCAGTACTTC
cdr3_aa: CSTGRFEQYF

j_call: TRBJ2-3
v_call: TRBV18
clone_size: .
d_call: TRBD2
cdr3_nt: TGTGCCAGCTCACCGGGACTAGCGGGTATAGATACGCAGTATTTT
cdr3_aa: CASSPGLAGIDTQYF

j_call: TRBJ2-7
v_call: TRBV15
clone_size: .
d_call: .
cdr3_nt: TGTGCCACCAGCAGAGGACCCCTAGCGAGACACGAGCAGTACTTC
cdr3_aa: CATSRGPLARHEQYF

j_call: TRBJ2-1
v_call: TRBV2
clone_size: once
d_call: TRBD1
cdr3_nt: TGTGCCAGCAGCGACCAGGGGGCCGGTGTGAACAATGAGCAGTTCTTC
cdr3_aa: CASSDQGAGVNNEQFF

j_call: TRBJ1-1
v_call: TRBV28
clone_size: .
d_call: .
cdr3_nt: TGTGCCAGCAACGCGGGACACACTGAAGCTTTCTTT
cdr3_aa: CASNAGHTEAFF

j_call: TRBJ1-1
v_call: TRBV10-3
clone_size: few
d_call: .
cdr3_nt: TGTGCCATCAGTGAGTCGGCTCCAGGGCTTACTGAAGCTTTCTTT
cdr3_aa: CAISESAPGLTEAFF

j_call: TRBJ1-6
v_call: TRBV6-1
clone_size: .
d_call: .
cdr3_nt: TGTGCCAGCAGTGAAGCGGCTGAGGTTTCACCCCTCCACTTT
cdr3_aa: CASSEAAEVSPLHF

j_call: TRBJ2-1
v_call: TRBV2
clone_size: .
d_call: TRBD2
cdr3_nt: TGTGCCAGCAGGAGAGCGGGAGGGGTCTCCTACAATGAGCAGTTCTTC
cdr3_aa: CASRRAGGVSYNEQFF

j_call: TRBJ2-6
v_call: TRBV19
clone_size: .
d_call: .
cdr3_nt: TGTGCCAGTAGTTTAGACAGTTCTGGGGCCAACGTCCTGACTTTC
cdr3_aa: CASSLDSSGANVLTF

j_call: TRBJ2-3
v_call: TRBV3-1/TRBV3-2
clone_size: .
d_call: .
cdr3_nt: TGTGCCAGCAGCCCCCAGGGGGGGGCGCGAGATACGCAGTATTTT
cdr3_aa: CASSPQGGARDTQYF

j_call: TRBJ2-1
v_call: TRBV5-1
clone_size: .
d_call: .
cdr3_nt: TGCGCCAGCAGCTGGGACTGGGCTCAAAACAATGAGCAGTTCTTC
cdr3_aa: CASSWDWAQNNEQFF

j_call: TRBJ2-1
v_call: TRBV19
clone_size: .
d_call: TRBD2
cdr3_nt: TGTGCCAGTAGTATACTAGCGGGAGGGCCATATGAGCAGTTCTTC
cdr3_aa: CASSILAGGPYEQFF

j_call: TRBJ2-7
v_call: TRBV20-1
clone_size: .
d_call: .
cdr3_nt: TGCAGTGCTAGTGATTCAGGGTACGAGCAGTACTTC
cdr3_aa: CSASDSGYEQYF

j_call: TRBJ2-4
v_call: TRBV5-4
clone_size: .
d_call: .
cdr3_nt: TGTGCCAGCAGCTTGGAGCAGACAGAGAACATTCAGTACTTC
cdr3_aa: CASSLEQTENIQYF

j_call: TRBJ2-7
v_call: TRBV6-5
clone_size: .
d_call: .
cdr3_nt: TGTGCCAGCAGTTACTCAAGGGGCGACCACGAGCAGTACTTC
cdr3_aa: CASSYSRGDHEQYF

j_call: TRBJ1-2
v_call: TRBV18
clone_size: .
d_call: TRBD1
cdr3_nt: TGTGCCAGCTCACCACCTGGACAGGGGGCTGACGGTGGCTACACCTTC
cdr3_aa: CASSPPGQGADGGYTF

j_call: TRBJ1-1
v_call: TRBV6-5
clone_size: few
d_call: .
cdr3_nt: TGTGCCAGCACACAGGACTACACTGAAGCTTTCTTT
cdr3_aa: CASTQDYTEAFF

j_call: TRBJ1-6
v_call: TRBV7-9
clone_size: .
d_call: TRBD1
cdr3_nt: TGTGCCAGCAGCCCCTTGGACAGGGGGAGTTCACCCCTCCACTTT
cdr3_aa: CASSPLDRGSSPLHF

j_call: TRBJ1-1
v_call: TRBV28
clone_size: few
d_call: .
cdr3_nt: TGTGCCAGCAGTCAAAGGGGGACCCTGAACACTGAAGCTTTCTTT
cdr3_aa: CASSQRGTLNTEAFF

j_call: TRBJ1-5
v_call: TRBV2
clone_size: .
d_call: TRBD1
cdr3_nt: TGTGCCAGCACCCAAACGCCAGGGGGCCGTCAGCCCCAGCATTTT
cdr3_aa: CASTQTPGGRQPQHF

j_call: TRBJ1-6
v_call: TRBV28
clone_size: .
d_call: .
cdr3_nt: TGTGCCAGCACCCGGCCTACTAATTCACCCCTCCACTTT
cdr3_aa: CASTRPTNSPLHF

j_call: TRBJ1-5
v_call: TRBV30
clone_size: .
d_call: .
cdr3_nt: TGTGCCTGGAGTATTTCGGGCAATCAGCCCCAGCATTTT
cdr3_aa: CAWSISGNQPQHF

j_call: TRBJ2-7
v_call: TRBV7-9
clone_size: .
d_call: TRBD1
cdr3_nt: TGTGCCAGCGCCTCCCCCGGACAGGGCCGGGGGGAGCAGTACTTC
cdr3_aa: CASASPGQGRGEQYF

j_call: TRBJ2-1
v_call: TRBV19
clone_size: .
d_call: TRBD2
cdr3_nt: TGTGCCAGTAGTGCGGGACTAGCGTTATCCTACAATGAGCAGTTCTTC
cdr3_aa: CASSAGLALSYNEQFF

j_call: TRBJ1-4
v_call: TRBV24-1
clone_size: .
d_call: .
cdr3_nt: TGTGCCACCAGTGATTGGGGGACCGGGGGCGATGAAAAACTGTTTTTT
cdr3_aa: CATSDWGTGGDEKLFF

j_call: TRBJ2-2
v_call: TRBV19
clone_size: once
d_call: .
cdr3_nt: TGTGCCAGTAAGAATCCGGGCCGCTCATCCGGGGAGCTGTTTTTT
cdr3_aa: CASKNPGRSSGELFF

j_call: TRBJ2-6
v_call: TRBV3-1/TRBV3-2
clone_size: .
d_call: .
cdr3_nt: TGTGCCAGCAGCTTCGGGCGGGTTAGCGCTGGGGCCAACGTCCTGACTTTC
cdr3_aa: CASSFGRVSAGANVLTF

j_call: TRBJ1-4
v_call: TRBV5-1
clone_size: .
d_call: TRBD1
cdr3_nt: TGCGCCAGCAGCTTTGGACAGGGCAATGAAAAACTGTTTTTT
cdr3_aa: CASSFGQGNEKLFF

j_call: TRBJ2-6
v_call: TRBV25-1
clone_size: .
d_call: .
cdr3_nt: TGTGCCAGCTCCTATTCTGGGGCCAACGTCCTGACTTTC
cdr3_aa: CASSYSGANVLTF

j_call: TRBJ2-1
v_call: TRBV5-1
clone_size: .
d_call: .
cdr3_nt: TGCGCCAGCAGCTTGTGGGGGGGGCCTAGTTGGTACAATGAGCAGTTCTTC
cdr3_aa: CASSLWGGPSWYNEQFF